Listed below are T cell receptor beta chains from one sample, sequenced in a study of shared clonotypes between healthy human individuals. Libraries were prepared by immunoSEQ multiplex PCR; TCRdb keeps only in-frame clonotypes and omits some of them. The profile shows roughly 1 million clones, approximately 72% of them singletons. The sequencing input was memory CD4+ T cells sorted from blood. Receptors were obtained from a man younger than 35 in good health. CDR3s include the opening cysteine and the closing phenylalanine or tryptophan. The order of the fields is CDR3 DNA, CDR3 protein, J gene, V gene, D gene, clone size. The D gene is left open where the match is weak. Size tells how often a clone was seen (once, few, many) or the class of an expanded clone, and some rows leave it out.

cdr3_nt: TGTGCCAGTAGTAACGCAGGGTCGAACACCGGGGAGCTGTTTTTT
cdr3_aa: CASSNAGSNTGELFF
j_call: TRBJ2-2
v_call: TRBV19
d_call: NA
clone_size: NA

cdr3_nt: TGTGCCTGGAGGGGCGGAGGGACAGGGGGCAATCAGCCCCAGCATTTT
cdr3_aa: CAWRGGGTGGNQPQHF
j_call: TRBJ1-5
v_call: TRBV30
d_call: TRBD1
clone_size: NA

cdr3_nt: TGCGCCAGCAGCTTGCTTAAGGCAGAAACCGGGGAGCTGTTTTTT
cdr3_aa: CASSLLKAETGELFF
j_call: TRBJ2-2
v_call: TRBV5-1
d_call: NA
clone_size: few

cdr3_nt: TGCGCCAGCAGCCAAGATACCGGGGGCAATTCACCCCTCCACTTT
cdr3_aa: CASSQDTGGNSPLHF
j_call: TRBJ1-6
v_call: TRBV4-3
d_call: NA
clone_size: NA

cdr3_nt: TGTGCCAGCAGCCCCCTCTGGTCCACCGGGGAGCTGTTTTTT
cdr3_aa: CASSPLWSTGELFF
j_call: TRBJ2-2
v_call: TRBV7-9
d_call: NA
clone_size: NA

cdr3_nt: TGTGCCAGCAGTTACGATAGGGCATCTGGAAACACCATATATTTT
cdr3_aa: CASSYDRASGNTIYF
j_call: TRBJ1-3
v_call: TRBV6-6
d_call: NA
clone_size: few

cdr3_nt: TGTGCCAGCAGTTTTTGGGGTACTCATGGCTACACCTTC
cdr3_aa: CASSFWGTHGYTF
j_call: TRBJ1-2
v_call: TRBV27
d_call: NA
clone_size: once

cdr3_nt: TGTGCCAGCAGTTACTCGGGGTTGAACACTGAAGCTTTCTTT
cdr3_aa: CASSYSGLNTEAFF
j_call: TRBJ1-1
v_call: TRBV6-6
d_call: NA
clone_size: once

cdr3_nt: TGTGCCAGCAGCCCCCGACTAGCGGGGGAAGCAGATACGCAGTATTTT
cdr3_aa: CASSPRLAGEADTQYF
j_call: TRBJ2-3
v_call: TRBV4-2
d_call: TRBD2
clone_size: once

cdr3_nt: TGTGCCAGCAGCTTAGTCCCCGCCGAGCAGTACTTC
cdr3_aa: CASSLVPAEQYF
j_call: TRBJ2-7
v_call: TRBV7-2
d_call: NA
clone_size: NA

cdr3_nt: TGCGCCAGCAGCCAACAGGATCTAGGCGGGGTTCGGCGGGATACGCAGTATTTT
cdr3_aa: CASSQQDLGGVRRDTQYF
j_call: TRBJ2-3
v_call: TRBV4-1
d_call: NA
clone_size: NA

cdr3_nt: TGTGCCAGCAGCGCAACGGGGGTAGAGGGCACTGAAGCTTTCTTT
cdr3_aa: CASSATGVEGTEAFF
j_call: TRBJ1-1
v_call: TRBV7-2
d_call: NA
clone_size: NA

cdr3_nt: TGTGCCAGCAGCCTAGGGATCCAGGGTTCCGAGACCCAGTACTTC
cdr3_aa: CASSLGIQGSETQYF
j_call: TRBJ2-5
v_call: TRBV11-2
d_call: NA
clone_size: NA

cdr3_nt: TGTGCCAGCAGCGAGCGTCGTGGGGGTTTCACAGATACGCAGTATTTT
cdr3_aa: CASSERRGGFTDTQYF
j_call: TRBJ2-3
v_call: TRBV9
d_call: NA
clone_size: NA

cdr3_nt: TGTGCCAGCAGCTTAACCGGGAGGGACTACAATGAGCAGTTCTTC
cdr3_aa: CASSLTGRDYNEQFF
j_call: TRBJ2-1
v_call: TRBV7-2
d_call: TRBD2
clone_size: NA

cdr3_nt: TGTGCCAGCAGTCCCAACGGAATAAACACCATATATTTT
cdr3_aa: CASSPNGINTIYF
j_call: TRBJ1-3
v_call: TRBV25-1
d_call: NA
clone_size: NA

cdr3_nt: TGCGCCAGCAGCTTGGAACTAGGAGGTTATGAGCAGTTCTTC
cdr3_aa: CASSLELGGYEQFF
j_call: TRBJ2-1
v_call: TRBV5-1
d_call: NA
clone_size: many

cdr3_nt: TGTGCCATCAGTGTAGACCAATCCACCGGGGAGCTGTTTTTT
cdr3_aa: CAISVDQSTGELFF
j_call: TRBJ2-2
v_call: TRBV10-3
d_call: NA
clone_size: once

cdr3_nt: TGTGCCAGCAGCTTTCAGGGACTAAACTACTCTGGGGCCAACGTCCTGACTTTC
cdr3_aa: CASSFQGLNYSGANVLTF
j_call: TRBJ2-6
v_call: TRBV7-9
d_call: TRBD2
clone_size: NA

cdr3_nt: TGTGCCTGCCCCAAGGCAGCGGGGGGCTACGAGCAGTACTTC
cdr3_aa: CACPKAAGGYEQYF
j_call: TRBJ2-7
v_call: TRBV30
d_call: TRBD2
clone_size: NA

cdr3_nt: TGTGCCAGCAGCTTAAGACAGGGGCAGAACACTGAAGCTTTCTTT
cdr3_aa: CASSLRQGQNTEAFF
j_call: TRBJ1-1
v_call: TRBV7-9
d_call: TRBD1
clone_size: NA

cdr3_nt: TGTGCCAGCAGCTTAGTGTCGGCGGGAGGGGTATACGAGCAGTACTTC
cdr3_aa: CASSLVSAGGVYEQYF
j_call: TRBJ2-7
v_call: TRBV7-2
d_call: TRBD2
clone_size: NA

cdr3_nt: TGTGCCAGCAGTCCCTCGGGACCGCGAAACTATGGCTACACCTTC
cdr3_aa: CASSPSGPRNYGYTF
j_call: TRBJ1-2
v_call: TRBV6-5
d_call: NA
clone_size: NA

cdr3_nt: TGCAGCGTAGGTCTTGGACAGTTCCAAGAGACCCAGTACTTC
cdr3_aa: CSVGLGQFQETQYF
j_call: TRBJ2-5
v_call: TRBV29-1
d_call: NA
clone_size: NA

cdr3_nt: TGTGCCAGTAGTATAGGACAGGCAGATACGCAGTATTTT
cdr3_aa: CASSIGQADTQYF
j_call: TRBJ2-3
v_call: TRBV19
d_call: NA
clone_size: NA

cdr3_nt: TGTGCCAGCAGCCATGAGACGGAGACCGGGGAGCTGTTTTTT
cdr3_aa: CASSHETETGELFF
j_call: TRBJ2-2
v_call: TRBV6-5
d_call: NA
clone_size: NA

cdr3_nt: TGTGCCAGCAGCCAGCGCCGGGACTACACCGGGGAGCTGTTTTTT
cdr3_aa: CASSQRRDYTGELFF
j_call: TRBJ2-2
v_call: TRBV14
d_call: NA
clone_size: NA

cdr3_nt: TGTGCCAGTCAGGAATATCGAAGAAGTGGGACACTAGGCAATCAGCCCCAGCATTTT
cdr3_aa: CASQEYRRSGTLGNQPQHF
j_call: TRBJ1-5
v_call: TRBV19
d_call: NA
clone_size: many

cdr3_nt: TGTGCCAGCTCACCACAGCAGGACTCCGGGGGAAAACTGTTTTTT
cdr3_aa: CASSPQQDSGGKLFF
j_call: TRBJ1-4
v_call: TRBV18
d_call: NA
clone_size: NA